This note documents a single T cell receptor (beta chain) sequence. Its antigen target is currently unknown. The record has no base qualities; no much larger clone is one base away. RNA was extracted using the RNeasy kit, and roughly 0.5 to 1 microgram was reverse transcribed with random hexamers. TCR beta CDR3 regions were amplified with the immunoSEQ multiplex PCR assay covering 54 Vbeta and 13 Jbeta segments. PCR amplification bias was corrected by using a synthetic template baseline for primer optimization and computational correction. The paper's processing steps were these. Reads were assigned to V, D and J genes according to IMGT and analyzed in immunoSEQ Analyzer, with only productive sequences retained. Clonality was calculated as one minus the Shannon entropy normalized by log2 of the number of productive unique sequences. For each patient and control, public and private clones were evaluated among the 100 most prevalent clones. Clones were defined as Susac-specific if absent from the healthy and MS cohorts, from around 1,000 published viral clones and from other ImmuneACCESS disease sequences. The public sequencing data were trimmed at Q25 with fastp and processed into clonotypes with MiXCR by TCRdb, which kept only in-frame beta chains. Each CDR3 protein gets just one entry, which takes the most common genes and DNA from the rows behind it. Here the V and J calls rest on TCRdb's processing, not on the authors' analysis. The sample contains 150,000 to 200,000 distinct CDR3 sequences, roughly 95% of them found a single time. The ten largest clones represent 0.15% to 0.2% of the sample.

Peripheral blood CD8+ and CD4+ T cells from healthy donors, Susac syndrome patients and multiple sclerosis patients were profiled using high-throughput TCR beta sequencing. Treatment-naive patients with stable or active relapsing-remitting disease fulfilling revised McDonald criteria were used as multiple sclerosis controls. Bulk CD8+ and CD4+ T cells were purified by magnetic negative isolation, while CD8+ TEMRA cells were enriched using FACS. Blood was collected in EDTA tubes and processed within 24 hours, with PBMCs isolated through density gradient centrifugation. PBMCs intended for TCR sequencing were cryopreserved in liquid nitrogen and were subsequently thawed in a 37 degrees C water bath. The sorted or isolated CD4+, CD8+ and CD8+ TEMRA cells had a purity of 90% or higher. The sample belongs to a study of CD8 T cells in Susac syndrome (dated by TCRdb to between 2017 and 2020). Regarding the complete study: Whether CD8+ T cell activation and differentiation in Susac syndrome was antigen driven was tested using repertoire sequencing. The study compared CD8+ T cell repertoire clonality among approximately twelve healthy donors, roughly 14 Susac syndrome patients and some 16 multiple sclerosis patients. The full study reports these points: The number of individuals in the TCR sequencing and HLA analysis was recognized as being relatively small.

The CDR3 numbers 16 residues from cysteine through phenylalanine. Only the CDR3 part of the read is kept: 48 bases, read in frame from the first base. V gives up 1 base and J gives up 4 bases, and the segment between their germline ends measures 17 bases. The chain is assembled from TRBV23-1 and TRBJ2-7; the D call could be TRBD1 or TRBD2, with each sharing 5 bases. TRBV23-1 is filed as an ORF, its function uncertain. This TCR came from a human donor with multiple sclerosis. Sequencing input: CD8+ T cells from PBMCs. At the DNA level, the sequence is TGCGCCAGCAGTCAATGGGTTTGGGGGAAATCGTACGAGCAGTACTTC. It specifies CASSQWVWGKSYEQYF.